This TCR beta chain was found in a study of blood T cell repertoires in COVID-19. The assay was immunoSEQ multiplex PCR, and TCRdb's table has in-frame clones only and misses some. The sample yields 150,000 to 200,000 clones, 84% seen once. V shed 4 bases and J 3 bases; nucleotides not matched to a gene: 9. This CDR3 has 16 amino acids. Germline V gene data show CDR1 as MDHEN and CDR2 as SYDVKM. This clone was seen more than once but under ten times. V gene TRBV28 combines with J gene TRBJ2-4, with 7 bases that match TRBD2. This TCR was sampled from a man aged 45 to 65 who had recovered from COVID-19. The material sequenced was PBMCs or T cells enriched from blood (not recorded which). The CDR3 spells CASSSRGVGVKNIQYF. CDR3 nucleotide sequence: TGTGCCAGCAGTTCTCGGGGGGTCGGAGTCAAAAACATTCAGTACTTC.